Each of the 25 T cell receptor beta chains below was sequenced from the same sample in a study of cytomegalovirus exposure and HLA in healthy donors (dated by TCRdb to about 2017). Libraries were prepared through the immunoSEQ multiplex PCR assay. A mixture of 60 forward primers for TCR Vbeta segments and 13 reverse primers for TCR Jbeta segments was used in the multiplex PCR. Imported from immuneACCESS, the table was reduced by TCRdb to in-frame sequences with V and J called. These copies leave out some clones; in studies compared against another copy, an unresolved V gene accounts for under half, and the cause of the remainder is not known. Recorded for this sample are 100,000 or so clones; approximately 73% of them occurred a single time. The ten largest clones capture over 3.5% of the sample. Sequencing used PBMCs. These receptors all stem from a woman aged 50 to 60 in good health and CMV-seropositive.

This sequence joins TRBV6-5 and TRBJ2-6, with a tentative D call TRBD1 (5 bases). The CDR3 sequence is 15 residues long. The V and J ends lost 0 bases and 4 bases respectively, with 7 bases between them. Germline CDR1 MNHEY, CDR2 SVGAGI. The CDR3 coding sequence is TGTGCCAGCAGTTACTCCAGGACAGGGGCCAACGTCCTGACTTTC. It is translated as CASSYSRTGANVLTF.

The chain joins TRBV29-1 to TRBJ2-7; 7 bases match TRBD2. The CDR3 has 15 residues. The ends lost 1 base at V and 4 bases at J; junction bases unmatched: 10. In germline, CDR1 is SQVTM, CDR2 ANQGSEA. In DNA, the CDR3 is TGCAGCGTTGAAGGGGGGGGGTTATCGGGGTACGAGCAGTACTTC. The encoded protein is CSVEGGGLSGYEQYF.

The chain carries TRBV6-5 and TRBJ2-1; TRBD2 matches at 7 bases. Germline-derived CDR1 and CDR2 are MNHEY and SVGAGI. V was clipped by 5 bases and J by 7 bases; unmatched bases: 11. There are 15 residues in the CDR3. Written as DNA, the CDR3 is TGTGCCAGCAGTCCCCAGGCGGGAGTGACGAATGAGCAGTTCTTC. Amino acids: CASSPQAGVTNEQFF.

The chain links TRBV29-1 to TRBJ1-2, with 9 bases identical to TRBD1. V shed 5 bases, J shed 6 bases, and the junction held 7 bases outside the gene matches. Germline V gives CDR1 SQVTM, CDR2 ANQGSEA. The CDR3 totals 13 residues. The CDR3 sequence is CSVPPGQGDGYTF. The CDR3 bases are TGCAGCGTTCCCCCGGGACAGGGTGATGGCTACACCTTC.

In this sample, this clone turned up once. The V gene is TRBV2, the J gene TRBJ2-7; TRBD2 aligns across 9 bases. V dropped 7 bases and J dropped 3; count of bases not matched to a gene: 10. CDR1 is SNHLY and CDR2 is FYNNEI in the germline V gene. The length of the CDR3 is 15 residues. The DNA of the CDR3 is TGTGCCAGCAAGATTGGACTAGCGATAGGCTACGAGCAGTACTTC. Amino acids: CASKIGLAIGYEQYF.

This clone was seen once. The V gene is TRBV30, the J gene TRBJ1-2; weak D call: TRBD1 (6 bases). The CDR3 has 10 residues. Trimming shortened V by 5 bases and J by 8 bases, and 9 bases separated the two germline ends. Germline V gene sequence: CDR1 GTSNPN, CDR2 SVGIG (reference sequence). The CDR3 is CAWLGGGYTF. CDR3 coding DNA: TGTGCCTGGCTAGGGGGAGGCTACACCTTC.

This chain links TRBV5-4 with TRBJ2-1, with TRBD2 matching over 9 bases. This CDR3 comprises 17 residues. Trimming cost V 4 bases and J 9 bases; bases outside gene matches: 17. Germline lookup yields CDR1 SGHNT and CDR2 YYREEE (reference sequence). CDR3 sequence (DNA): TGTGCCAGCAGCCAGATTTCCGGGACTAGCCCTTTTGCTGAGCAGTTCTTC. This encodes CASSQISGTSPFAEQFF.

This chain joins TRBV13 and TRBJ2-3, with 9 positions matching TRBD2. V lost 1 base and J lost 2; bases outside the gene matches: 4. Germline V gives CDR1 PRHDT, CDR2 FYEKMQ (reference sequence). The CDR3 consists of 16 residues. The CDR3 coding sequence is TGTGCCAGCAGCTTAGACCTAGCGGGGAACACAGATACGCAGTATTTT. Translating gives CASSLDLAGNTDTQYF.

The genes are TRBV7-2 and TRBJ1-2; D gene unclear. There are 14 residues in the CDR3. Trimming left V 0 bases short and J 0 bases short, with 5 bases between. Germline V CDR1 and CDR2: SGHTA, FQGNSA. CDR3 coding DNA: TGTGCCAGCAGCTTAGCGCGGGCTAACTATGGCTACACCTTC. Its protein is CASSLARANYGYTF.

J is TRBJ2-1 and V is TRBV11-1, with 7 bases matching TRBD2. V trimming: 7 bases; J trimming: 9 bases; junction bases outside the gene matches: 12. This CDR3 comprises 14 residues. CDR1 and CDR2 (germline): SGHAT, FQDESV (reference sequence). The CDR3 is CASTHSGGSSEQFF. As DNA, the CDR3 is TGTGCCAGCACCCATTCCGGGGGGAGCAGTGAGCAGTTCTTC.

The chain links TRBV10-1 to TRBJ2-7; D is possibly TRBD2 (5 bases). V lost 3 bases to trimming and J lost 6 bases, with 12 bases between them. Germline CDR1 is WNHNN and CDR2 is SYGVQD (reference sequence). This CDR3 spans 13 amino acids. For the CDR3, the DNA is TGCGCCAGCAGTGAAAGGCAGGACTCCGAGCAGTACTTC. Protein sequence: CASSERQDSEQYF.

The CDR3 nucleotides read TGTGCCAGCAAACTAGCGGGCGGCTGGGAAAACATTCAGTACTTC. Its protein product is CASKLAGGWENIQYF. The chain employs TRBV2 and TRBJ2-4; 9 bases agree with TRBD2. V lost 7 bases to trimming and J lost 5 bases; unmatched junction nucleotides: 9. Germline assignment: CDR1 SNHLY and CDR2 FYNNEI. The CDR3 spans 15 residues.

The J gene is TRBJ1-1, the V gene TRBV19; D possibly corresponds to TRBD1 (5 bases). This CDR3 comprises 20 residues. Germline V gene lookup returns CDR1 LNHDA and CDR2 SQIVND (reference sequence). The V end lost 3 bases, the J end lost 3 bases, and 29 bases lay between the germline ends. The CDR3 reads CASSMRIGRQRRGKDTEAFF. As DNA, the CDR3 is TGTGCCAGTAGTATGAGGATAGGCAGACAGAGGAGGGGTAAGGACACTGAAGCTTTCTTT. Full variable domain (remainder filled in from reference TRBV19 and TRBJ1-1): DGGITQSPKYLFRKEGQNVTLSCEQNLNHDAMYWYRQDPGQGLRLIYYSQIVNDFQKGDIAEGYSVSREKKESFPLTVTSAQKNPTAFYLCASSMRIGRQRRGKDTEAFFGQGTRLTVV.

This clone was seen a handful of times. This rearrangement joins TRBV11-2 to TRBJ2-5, with D possibly TRBD1 on 5 matching bases. Trimming took off 1 base at V and 3 bases at J, with 9 bases between the two ends. The germline CDR1 and CDR2 sequences are SGHAT and FQNNGV. The CDR3 length is 14 residues. The CDR3 DNA is TGTGCCAGCAGCTTAGTTGACAGTAAAGAGACCCAGTACTTC. Translating it yields CASSLVDSKETQYF. Combining the CDR3 with reference TRBV11-2 and TRBJ2-5 gives the whole variable domain EAGVAQSPRYKIIEKRQSVAFWCNPISGHATLYWYQQILGQGPKLLIQFQNNGVVDDSQLPKDRFSAERLKGVDSTLKIQPAKLEDSAVYLCASSLVDSKETQYFGPGTRLLVL.

This rearrangement joins TRBV5-4 to TRBJ2-3, with 8 bases aligning to TRBD1. CDR1 SGHNT and CDR2 YYREEE come from the germline V gene (reference sequence). The trim removed 1 base at V and 3 bases at J, leaving 4 bases unmatched. CDR3 size: 15 residues. CDR3 coding DNA: TGTGCCAGCAGCTTGCTGCAGGGGGCAACAGATACGCAGTATTTT. It codes for CASSLLQGATDTQYF.

The V and J genes are TRBV6-1 and TRBJ1-5; D not resolved. Trimming shortened V by 1 base and J by 11 bases, and 6 bases separated the two germline ends. CDR3 length equals 11 residues. Germline V CDR1 and CDR2: MNHNS, SASEGT. The CDR3 bases are TGTGCCAGCAGTGAAGATGGAGCCCAGCATTTT. Translating it yields CASSEDGAQHF.

The genes are TRBV11-1 and TRBJ1-1; unclear D gene. The CDR3 contains 15 residues. CDR1 is SGHAT, CDR2 FQDESV, per germline (reference sequence). Trimming pared 1 base from V and 1 base from J, leaving 10 bases between. The CDR3 DNA reads TGTGCCAGCAGCTTAGGCGGGCTGAGGAACACTGAAGCTTTCTTT. It is translated as CASSLGGLRNTEAFF.

The V call is TRBV9, the J call TRBJ2-1; 10 nucleotides match TRBD2. The CDR3 has 15 residues. CDR1 SGDLS and CDR2 YYNGEE come from the germline V gene. V was clipped by 0 bases and J by 8 bases; unmatched bases: 5. As DNA, the CDR3 is TGTGCCAGCAGCGTAGTGGCTAGCGGGAGCTATGAGCAGTTCTTC. Residues: CASSVVASGSYEQFF.

The chain combines TRBV5-1 with TRBJ1-2; 7 nucleotides align to TRBD1. V shed 2 bases and J 2 bases; nucleotides not matched to a gene: 3. Germline loops: CDR1 SGHRS, CDR2 YFSETQ. The CDR3 spans 14 residues. CDR3 nucleotides: TGCGCCAGCAGCTTTCGACAGGGAAACTATGGCTACACCTTC. It encodes CASSFRQGNYGYTF.

This clone was observed a few times. The CDR3 nucleotides read TGTGCCAGCAGACCACTTAGTGGGGGGACAGGGAATGGCTACACCTTC. Its protein product is CASRPLSGGTGNGYTF. The genes are TRBV27 and TRBJ1-2; 9 nucleotides align to TRBD1. Germline CDR1 MNHEY, CDR2 SMNVEV (reference sequence). This CDR3 spans 16 amino acids. Trimming at V came to 6 bases and at J to 6 bases, leaving 14 bases not matched to a gene.

The chain combines TRBV19 with TRBJ2-1, with 10 bases fitting TRBD2. This CDR3 spans 15 amino acids. Germline V gene sequence: CDR1 LNHDA, CDR2 SQIVND (reference sequence). The V and J ends lost 3 bases and 8 bases, in that order; junction bases with no gene match: 7. In DNA form, the CDR3 reads TGTGCCAGTAGTATGCCTCCAGCGGGGGGGGATGAGCAGTTCTTC. It translates to CASSMPPAGGDEQFF.

In regard to this clone: Other DNA sequences in the sample encode the same CDR3. V gene TRBV2 combines with J gene TRBJ2-1; 8 positions agree with TRBD2. This CDR3 contains 14 residues. J lost 7 bases, V lost 5 bases, and 7 bases had no gene match. In germline, CDR1 is SNHLY, CDR2 FYNNEI. The CDR3 loop is CASSSGTRRNEQFF. The CDR3 bases are TGTGCCAGCAGTTCCGGGACTAGGAGGAATGAGCAGTTCTTC.

This clone was seen a handful of times. The chain combines TRBV5-1 with TRBJ2-1; D remains ambiguous. From germline, CDR1 is SGHRS and CDR2 YFSETQ. V shed 2 bases and J shed 5 bases, with 2 bases lying between them. The CDR3 sequence is 11 residues long. CDR3 in amino acids: CASSFNNEQFF. For the CDR3, the DNA is TGCGCCAGCAGCTTCAACAATGAGCAGTTCTTC.

This clone was seen a handful of times. The chain links TRBV11-2 to TRBJ2-1; 13 bases agree with TRBD2. Per the germline V gene, CDR1 is SGHAT and CDR2 is FQNNGV. This CDR3 contains 19 residues. V lost 1 base and J lost 0; bases outside the gene matches: 6. CDR3 coding DNA: TGTGCCAGCAGCTTAGGCTCGACTAGCGGGAGGCCCTCCTACAATGAGCAGTTCTTC. It translates to CASSLGSTSGRPSYNEQFF. Full variable domain (missing parts from reference TRBV11-2 and TRBJ2-1): EAGVAQSPRYKIIEKRQSVAFWCNPISGHATLYWYQQILGQGPKLLIQFQNNGVVDDSQLPKDRFSAERLKGVDSTLKIQPAKLEDSAVYLCASSLGSTSGRPSYNEQFFGPGTRLTVL.

Many counts were recorded for this clone. The V call is TRBV7-2, the J call TRBJ1-1; D gene unclear. The CDR3 runs to 12 residues. Germline lookup yields CDR1 SGHTA and CDR2 FQGNSA. With 2 bases removed from V and 6 bases from J, the gap between germline ends came to 7 bases. This CDR3 reads CASSLYSSEAFF. As DNA, the CDR3 is TGTGCCAGCAGCTTATACAGCTCTGAAGCTTTCTTT. Drawing the rest from reference TRBV7-2 and TRBJ1-1, the complete variable domain is GAGVSQSPSNKVTEKGKDVELRCDPISGHTALYWYRQSLGQGLEFLIYFQGNSAPDKSGLPSDRFSAERTGGSVSTLTIQRTQQEDSAVYLCASSLYSSEAFFGQGTRLTVV.